The 11 T cell receptor beta chains below all came from one sample that was sequenced in a study of CD8 T cells in Susac syndrome. The authors reverse transcribed 0.5 to 1 ug RNA with random hexamers. TCRdb re-derived calls from the immunoSEQ multiplex PCR reads in MiXCR, one entry per CDR3 protein. The table records 150,000 to 200,000 distinct CDR3 sequences, about 93% of them present only once. Input material: CD4+ T cells from PBMCs. The receptors stem from a human donor with multiple sclerosis.

This sequence joins TRBV4-3 and TRBJ2-6, with a possible D match to TRBD2 (5 bases). From germline, CDR1 is LGHNA and CDR2 YSLEER. This CDR3 spans 19 amino acids. The germline V and J ends were trimmed by 0 bases and 0 bases, with 15 bases remaining between them. This CDR3 reads CASSQDRPGIYSGANVLTF. The DNA for the CDR3 is TGCGCCAGCAGCCAAGATCGTCCGGGAATATACTCTGGGGCCAACGTCCTGACTTTC.

The V gene is TRBV2, the J gene TRBJ2-7, with D perhaps matching TRBD2 (5 bases). V was pared by 6 bases and J by 2 bases, with 17 bases between. The CDR3 has 15 amino acids. Germline V lookup: CDR1 SNHLY, CDR2 FYNNEI. The CDR3 sequence: CASSPSSGNPYEQYF. CDR3 DNA sequence: TGTGCCAGCAGCCCGAGCAGCGGTAATCCCTACGAGCAGTACTTC.

The chain joins TRBV29-1 to TRBJ1-1, with D maybe TRBD1 (6 bases). CDR1 and CDR2 from the germline V gene are SQVTM and ANQGSEA. CDR3 length: 13 amino acids. Between the trimmed V and J ends, which lost 7 bases and 7 bases, there was a span of 19 bases. CDR3 in DNA: TGCAGCGCTCAGGGGCGGGGGCGAAGTGAAGCTTTCTTT. Amino acid sequence: CSAQGRGRSEAFF.

The chain employs TRBV6-7 and TRBJ2-4; D ambiguous. TRBV6-7 is annotated as an ORF whose role is uncertain. There are 16 residues in the CDR3. Trimming removed 2 bases at V and 0 bases at J, with 11 bases between. The CDR3 bases are TGTGCCAGCAGTTACCAGCATAGACTAGCCAAAAACATTCAGTACTTC. Protein: CASSYQHRLAKNIQYF.

This clonotype was recorded once. V and J are TRBV10-3 and TRBJ1-3, with 11 bases that match TRBD1. The germline CDR1 and CDR2 sequences are ENHRY and SYGVKD. The CDR3 has 15 amino acids. Unmatched junction bases numbered 6, after V lost 11 bases and J lost 0 bases. In DNA, the CDR3 is TGTGCCTCGGGGGACAGGGGGACCTCTGGAAACACCATATATTTT. Its protein product is CASGDRGTSGNTIYF.

The V and J genes are TRBV5-1 and TRBJ2-2; D remains ambiguous. CDR3 size: 13 residues. V was shortened by 7 bases and J by 2 bases, with 9 bases between the two germline ends. The germline V gene encodes CDR1 SGHRS and CDR2 YFSETQ. CDR3 region: CASGTQNTGELFF. As DNA, the CDR3 is TGCGCCAGCGGCACACAAAACACCGGGGAGCTGTTTTTT. Full variable domain (remainder filled in from reference TRBV5-1 and TRBJ2-2): KAGVTQTPRYLIKTRGQQVTLSCSPISGHRSVSWYQQTPGQGLQFLFEYFSETQRNKGNFPGRFSGRQFSNSRSEMNVSTLELGDSALYLCASGTQNTGELFFGEGSRLTVL.

This chain uses TRBV20-1 with TRBJ2-2, with unresolved D. The CDR3 spans 15 residues. Trimming shortened V by 1 base and J by 0 bases, and 9 bases separated the two germline ends. Germline values: CDR1 DFQATT, CDR2 SNEGSKA (reference sequence). The CDR3 loop reads CSARAPLANTGELFF. CDR3 nucleotide sequence: TGCAGTGCTAGAGCACCTCTAGCGAACACCGGGGAGCTGTTTTTT.

J is TRBJ2-3 and V is TRBV2; tentatively, D is TRBD2 (6 bases). Trimming pared 7 bases from V and 0 bases from J, leaving 14 bases between. The V gene's germline CDR1 is SNHLY and CDR2 FYNNEI. The CDR3 extends over 15 amino acids. In nucleotides, the CDR3 is TGTGCCAGCACAATGAGCGGGTTCAGCACAGATACGCAGTATTTT. It is translated as CASTMSGFSTDTQYF.

The chain joins TRBV5-1 to TRBJ2-7; D is uncertain. The V end was cut by 0 bases, the J end by 5 bases, with 15 bases between. The length of the CDR3 is 15 residues. Germline CDR1 and CDR2: SGHRS and YFSETQ. The CDR3 region is CASSLGAFMLNEQYF. The CDR3 nucleotides read TGCGCCAGCAGCTTGGGGGCTTTTATGCTTAACGAGCAGTACTTC.

The rearrangement uses TRBV15 and TRBJ1-1; a possible D gene is TRBD1 (6 bases). CDR1 is LNHNV and CDR2 is YYDKDF in the germline V gene (reference sequence). This CDR3 spans 15 amino acids. V dropped 3 bases and J dropped 5 bases, with 16 bases sitting between them. The CDR3 protein is CATSRAYGGRTEAFF. The CDR3 DNA reads TGTGCCACCAGCAGGGCCTATGGGGGGCGGACTGAAGCTTTCTTT.

V and J are TRBV19 and TRBJ1-6; unclear D gene. From germline, CDR1 is LNHDA and CDR2 SQIVND (reference sequence). The CDR3 spans 13 residues. Between the trimmed V and J ends, which lost 6 bases and 7 bases, there was a span of 10 bases. In DNA form, the CDR3 reads TGTGCCAGTAGCTCTATACGGAATTCACCCCTCCACTTT. Its translation is CASSSIRNSPLHF.